This is a list of T cell receptor beta chains from one sample in a study of T cells after yellow fever vaccination. Via MiXCR, TCRdb re-called the 5' RACE reads, giving one row per CDR3 protein. Of about 210,000 distinct CDR3 sequences in the sample, approximately 3.2% are singletons; the top ten hold under 3.5%. Sequenced material: CD4+ T cells sorted from PBMCs, taken 10 days after the yellow fever booster vaccination. Source of these receptors: a man younger than 35 who received the YFV17D yellow fever vaccine. CDR3s include the opening cysteine and the closing phenylalanine or tryptophan. A D gene is named only where the DNA matches it firmly. Size is stated for part of the rows, as once, few or many counts, or as a class when the clone is expanded.

size,J,D,V,CDR3,DNA
many,TRBJ2-2,.,TRBV5-1,CASSMPLGPRELFF,TGCGCCAGCAGCATGCCTTTAGGGCCCAGGGAGCTGTTTTTT
many,TRBJ1-6,.,TRBV20-1,CSARPRGDSPLHF,TGCAGTGCTAGACCCCGCGGGGACTCACCCCTCCACTTT
many,TRBJ1-2,.,TRBV7-9,CASSRPEGNYGYTF,TGTGCCAGCAGCCGTCCGGAGGGTAACTATGGCTACACCTTC
many,TRBJ1-1,TRBD1,TRBV20-1,CSASRGGNTEAFF,TGCAGTGCTTCCAGGGGGGGGAACACTGAAGCTTTCTTT
many,TRBJ1-1,.,TRBV6-5,CASGGVGDNTEAFF,TGTGCCAGCGGCGGGGTGGGGGATAACACTGAAGCTTTCTTT
.,TRBJ1-1,.,TRBV7-2,CASSRQGDTGAFF,TGTGCCAGCAGCCGTCAGGGTGATACTGGAGCTTTCTTT
many,TRBJ2-2,.,TRBV7-2,CASSLVVGLAGELFF,TGTGCCAGCAGCTTAGTTGTAGGGCTGGCCGGGGAGCTGTTTTTT
many,TRBJ2-3,TRBD2,TRBV4-3,CASRRLAGGTDTQYF,TGCGCCAGCAGACGACTAGCGGGGGGGACAGATACGCAGTATTTT
.,TRBJ2-3,TRBD2,TRBV14,CASSQDWRGVTDTQYF,TGTGCCAGCAGCCAAGATTGGCGGGGGGTCACAGATACGCAGTATTTT
many,TRBJ1-2,.,TRBV7-2,CASSLVTGLYYGYTF,TGTGCCAGCAGCTTAGTAACGGGATTGTACTATGGCTACACCTTC
few,TRBJ2-5,.,TRBV7-2,CASSLSQSETQYF,TGTGCCAGCAGCTTAAGTCAGTCTGAGACCCAGTACTTC
many,TRBJ1-1,.,TRBV5-1,CASSPGPEAEAFF,TGCGCCAGCAGCCCCGGGCCTGAAGCTGAAGCTTTCTTT
.,TRBJ1-6,.,TRBV19,CASSIQGNSPLHF,TGTGCCAGTAGTATACAGGGGAATTCACCCCTCCACTTT
few,TRBJ1-1,.,TRBV20-1,CSARDRSGNTEAFF,TGCAGTGCTAGAGATAGGAGCGGGAACACTGAAGCTTTCTTT
many,TRBJ2-1,.,TRBV4-2,CASSREGINNEQFF,TGTGCCAGCAGCCGCGAAGGGATAAACAATGAGCAGTTCTTC
few,TRBJ2-6,.,TRBV7-3,CASSFRGHPRSGANVLTF,TGTGCCAGCAGCTTTCGGGGACACCCCAGGTCTGGGGCCAACGTCCTGACTTTC
many,TRBJ2-7,.,TRBV5-1,CASSLDRIQYF,TGCGCCAGCAGCTTGGACAGAATACAGTACTTC
.,TRBJ1-1,.,TRBV6-5,CASSYPGQLIGEAFF,TGTGCCAGCAGTTACCCTGGACAGCTTATTGGTGAAGCTTTCTTT
few,TRBJ1-1,.,TRBV12-3/TRBV12-4,CASSLQGYHTEAFF,TGTGCCAGCAGTCTACAGGGCTATCACACTGAAGCTTTCTTT
.,TRBJ2-3,TRBD2,TRBV10-3,CAIMGGISGGSTDTQYF,TGTGCCATCATGGGCGGCATAAGCGGGGGGTCCACAGATACGCAGTATTTT
few,TRBJ2-2,.,TRBV4-2,CASSQRATGELFF,TGTGCCAGCAGCCAACGAGCGACCGGGGAGCTGTTTTTT
few,TRBJ1-2,.,TRBV3-1,CASSQDPGPYGYTF,TGTGCCAGCAGCCAAGATCCGGGACCTTATGGCTACACCTTC
many,TRBJ2-1,TRBD2,TRBV6-2/TRBV6-3,CASSPASGGAGEQFF,TGTGCCAGCAGTCCGGCTAGCGGGGGGGCTGGGGAGCAGTTCTTC
many,TRBJ2-2,.,TRBV7-2,CASNRDTGELFF,TGTGCCAGCAATAGGGACACCGGGGAGCTGTTTTTT
few,TRBJ2-1,.,TRBV13,CASSSLTGPQFF,TGTGCCAGCAGCTCCCTGACGGGGCCCCAGTTCTTC
many,TRBJ2-2,.,TRBV20-1,CSARTANTGELFF,TGCAGTGCTAGGACAGCGAACACCGGGGAGCTGTTTTTT
many,TRBJ1-1,.,TRBV29-1,CSVARGLLSEAFF,TGCAGCGTTGCTCGGGGGCTTTTATCTGAAGCTTTCTTT
.,TRBJ2-5,TRBD2,TRBV15,CATSRGSGELETQYF,TGTGCCACCAGCAGAGGTAGCGGGGAGCTGGAGACCCAGTACTTC
.,TRBJ2-3,.,TRBV4-3,CASSNRVDTQYF,TGCGCCAGCAGTAATAGGGTAGATACGCAGTATTTT
many,TRBJ2-5,TRBD1,TRBV15,CATSRGDREETQYF,TGTGCCACCAGCAGAGGAGACAGGGAAGAGACCCAGTACTTC
few,TRBJ2-7,.,TRBV5-1,CASSLEQGFGEQYF,TGCGCCAGCAGCTTGGAACAGGGCTTTGGAGAGCAGTACTTC
.,TRBJ1-1,.,TRBV21-1,CASSPNLGGARNTEAFF,TGTGCCAGCAGCCCCAACCTAGGAGGGGCGAGGAACACTGAAGCTTTCTTT
.,TRBJ1-5,.,TRBV6-6,CASSYPTAPSSWDQPQHF,TGTGCCAGCAGTTACCCGACCGCACCAAGCTCCTGGGATCAGCCCCAGCATTTT
many,TRBJ2-3,.,TRBV5-4,CASSPPGLSTDTQYF,TGTGCCAGCAGCCCTCCAGGGCTAAGCACAGATACGCAGTATTTT
many,TRBJ2-2,.,TRBV20-1,CSAREFTGELFF,TGCAGTGCTAGAGAATTCACCGGGGAGCTGTTTTTT
many,TRBJ1-2,.,TRBV30,CAWRISGATSYGYTF,TGTGCCTGGAGAATTTCAGGCGCAACAAGCTATGGCTACACCTTC
.,TRBJ2-7,TRBD1,TRBV18,CDSSPLASGTGGPEQYF,TGTGACAGCTCACCCCTCGCCTCCGGGACAGGGGGCCCCGAGCAGTACTTC
medium-sized,TRBJ2-3,.,TRBV5-1,CASSLSTDTQYF,TGCGCCAGCAGCTTAAGCACAGATACGCAGTATTTT
.,TRBJ2-1,TRBD2,TRBV11-2,CASSPRAGPRERNEQFF,TGTGCCAGCAGCCCCAGAGCGGGGCCCCGAGAGAGGAATGAGCAGTTCTTC